This T cell receptor beta chain appears in the sequencing data of a study of patients and donors after allogeneic stem cell transplantation. MiXCR, applied by TCRdb to the RT-PCR reads, yields one record per CDR3 protein. This sample has 200,000 to 250,000 distinct CDR3 sequences; approximately 14% occur once, and the top ten carry more than 9%. This clonotype was counted at least ten times. The CDR3 is made up of 12 amino acids. Trimming took off 6 bases at V and 7 bases at J, with 16 bases between the two ends. In germline, CDR1 is SQVTM, CDR2 ANQGSEA. V is TRBV29-1 and J is TRBJ2-7, with D possibly being TRBD2 (6 bases). Sequencing was carried out using blood, either unsorted or a sorted T cell fraction (not recorded which). This clonotype was sampled from a human donor who was either an allogeneic HSCT recipient or a stem cell or donor lymphocyte infusion donor (not recorded which). It is not recorded whose cells these are; they may come from a transplant donor. CDR3 sequence: CSVGRGNGEQYF. The CDR3 DNA is TGCAGCGTGGGGCGGGGAAACGGAGAGCAGTACTTC.